This T cell receptor beta chain was recorded in a study of vaccination and CD4 T cells after COVID-19. Concerning this clonotype: What it recognizes is unknown.

Treatment reported: roughly ten-day PBMC culture with coronavirus spike peptide pools or control peptides (ViraFEST assay). One should note that the unexposed donor's CD4+ T cells were collected before the COVID-19 pandemic (2011-2018). At both days 3 and 7, half the medium was replaced with fresh IL-2 medium. Negative-selection isolation of CD4+ T cells was performed after 10 to 11 days of culture. CDR3 length: 12 amino acids. V lost 1 base to trimming and J lost 5 bases, with 9 bases between them. Germline-derived CDR1 and CDR2 are DFQATT and SNEGSKA (reference sequence). Researchers used the Oncomine TCR Beta short-read assay to sequence DNA from cultured CD4+ T cells. In TCRdb, the PCR reads were re-called with MiXCR into one record per CDR3 protein. The sample contains about 4,600 distinct CDR3 sequences, around three fifths of which appear only once.

Sequenced sample: CD4+ T cells from blood, cultured in vitro. The source is a human donor in good health. The chain links TRBV20-1 to TRBJ2-7; a weak D match, TRBD2 (6 bases). In DNA form, the CDR3 reads TGCAGTGCTAGAGCACTAGCCAACGAGCAGTACTTC. Encoded protein: CSARALANEQYF.